The clone carrying this T cell receptor beta chain was seen once. Its antigen is not known. This CDR3 has 15 residues. V was pared by 6 bases and J by 2 bases, with 17 bases between. Per germline, CDR1 WSHSY and CDR2 SAAADI. This sample stems from a study of siplizumab effects on memory and regulatory T cells. Points from the study as a whole: Siplizumab significantly reduced alloreactive sequences traceable to unstimulated CD4+ memory cells.

Sequence data were generated for unstimulated naive, memory, effector memory and TEMRA subsets in three donor pairs. The table came from immunoSEQ multiplex PCR; TCRdb's copy has only in-frame clones and leaves some out. Here the sample spans 70,000 to 95,000 clones, approximately 96% being singletons. Sequenced sample: naive CD4+ T cells sorted from blood. The source is a human donor in good health. This chain connects TRBV10-2 to TRBJ2-7; D tentatively fits TRBD1 or TRBD2 (5 bases each). Here the CDR3 DNA reads TGCGCCAGCAGAAAGACCGGGACGGAGACCTACGAGCAGTACTTC. Its protein is CASRKTGTETYEQYF.